The clone carrying this T cell receptor beta chain was seen a single time. The data derive from a study of OX40 agonist ivuxolimab in advanced cancers. On the study more broadly: Patients in dose escalation had liver, melanoma, kidney or head and neck cancers.

Sequencing used immunoSEQ multiplex PCR; TCRdb keeps in-frame clones, though not all of them. The sample holds tens of thousands of clones, about 90% seen once. V was cut by 8 bases and J by 0 bases, with 8 bases left in between. Germline V gene lookup returns CDR1 MNHEY and CDR2 SMNVEV (reference sequence). The CDR3 sequence is 14 residues long. The clonotype comes from an adult with an advanced solid tumor such as melanoma, head and neck, liver or kidney cancer. The chain links TRBV27 to TRBJ2-6; D uncertain. The material was CD4+ or CD8+ T cells sorted from blood, obtained in a trial of the OX40 agonist ivuxolimab. CDR3 nucleotides: TGTGCCAGCCTATCATACTCTGGGGCCAACGTCCTGACTTTC. Its translation: CASLSYSGANVLTF.